This entry describes one T cell receptor beta chain. The antigen is not known. The data derive from a study of OX40 agonist ivuxolimab in advanced cancers. As for the study in general: Every 2 weeks, patients received ivuxolimab intravenously, dosed at 0.01 to 10 mg/kg. The dose-escalation cohort had hepatocellular carcinoma, melanoma, renal cell or head and neck cancer. Mean age roughly 65 years, range 23 to 79; 82.7% male.

The CDR3 has 13 amino acids. Germline-derived CDR1 and CDR2 are MDHEN and SYDVKM. J lost 3 bases, V lost 6 bases, and 4 bases had no gene match. The table came from immunoSEQ multiplex PCR; TCRdb's copy has only in-frame clones and leaves some out. The table includes tens of thousands of clones, 75% to 90% detected once. Whole-study results and caveats: Undetermined was the antigen specificity of the expanded peripheral T cells.

The sequence derives from an adult with an advanced solid tumor such as melanoma, head and neck, liver or kidney cancer. The source material was CD4+ or CD8+ T cells sorted from blood, sampled in a trial of the OX40 agonist ivuxolimab. The J gene is TRBJ1-2, the V gene TRBV28; TRBD1 aligns across 7 bases. Here the CDR3 reads CASSPGTDYGYTF. In nucleotides, the CDR3 is TGTGCCAGCAGCCCTGGGACAGACTATGGCTACACCTTC.